This T cell receptor beta chain was recovered during a study of T-cell memory formation after mild COVID-19. There are 15 residues in the CDR3. From germline, CDR1 is SGHTA and CDR2 FQGNSA. J gave up 4 bases and V 5 bases, and 6 bases lay outside the gene matches. TCRdb re-analysed the 5' RACE reads in MiXCR, keeping a single row per CDR3 protein. Seen here are some 120,000 distinct CDR3 sequences, approximately 5.9% observed once, and the top ten hold roughly 2%. The rearrangement links TRBV7-2 to TRBJ1-5, with TRBD1 identical over 9 bases. This TCR derives from an adult woman who had mild COVID-19 (a few samples of this study predate the infection). Cell type and time point are not known. The sequenced sample consisted of PBMCs or a T cell subset sorted from them (not recorded which). CDR3 in DNA: TGTGCCAGCAGCCCTGGGACAGGGCGAAATCAGCCCCAGCATTTT. Translation gives CASSPGTGRNQPQHF.